This entry is about one T cell receptor beta chain. As yet, its antigen is unknown. Trimming removed 4 bases from V and 4 bases from J, with 20 bases in between. Germline V gives CDR1 SGHRS, CDR2 YFSETQ. The CDR3 is 16 residues long. For TCR, cDNA came from 5'RACE template switching, which added a universal primer site and UMIs. TCRdb used MiXCR to reprocess the 5' RACE reads, holding one entry per CDR3 protein. The sample has 500,000 to 650,000 distinct CDR3 sequences, roughly an eighth seen once. This sample is part of a study of T cells after yellow fever vaccination. General study points: Relatively few clonotypes were ones that appeared in both CD4 and CD8 compartments. Subsequent booster samples again held most clones from primary vaccination (96% CD4, just under 90% CD8). There was a possibility that FACS-sorted repertoires contained abundant clonotypes contaminating from the bulk population.

Sequencing was performed on PBMCs, taken on the day of the yellow fever booster vaccination. The receptor's source is a man younger than 45 who received the YFV17D yellow fever vaccine. This sequence joins TRBV5-1 and TRBJ2-5, with D perhaps matching TRBD1 (6 bases). The CDR3 is CASSGAQGAGRETQYF. The CDR3, as DNA: TGCGCCAGCAGCGGAGCACAGGGAGCTGGCAGAGAGACCCAGTACTTC.